These T cell receptor beta chains were read from a single sample in a study of blood T cell repertoires in COVID-19. Profiled with immunoSEQ multiplex PCR; TCRdb holds only in-frame clones, not every one. The sample has around 100,000 clones; roughly nine tenths are singletons. The specimen was peripheral blood. The receptors derive from a man between 45 and 60 years old with acute or convalescent COVID-19. The CDR3 runs from the conserved cysteine through the conserved F or W. D genes are given only for firm matches. Size tells how often a clone was seen (once, few, many) or the class of an expanded clone, and some rows leave it out.

CDR3nt | CDR3aa | j_gene | d_gene | v_gene | abundance
TGTGCCAGCAGCGTAGGACAGAAAAACATTCAGTACTTC | CASSVGQKNIQYF | TRBJ2-4 | NA | TRBV9 | NA
TGTGCCAGCTCAACAGGGGGCAATGAGCAGTTCTTC | CASSTGGNEQFF | TRBJ2-1 | TRBD1 | TRBV18 | NA
TGCGCCAGCAGCTTGGGGGCAGGGTCTGGAAACACCATATATTTT | CASSLGAGSGNTIYF | TRBJ1-3 | NA | TRBV5-1 | NA
TGCGCCAGCAGCTTAGCGGGGATCGGCACAGATACGCAGTATTTT | CASSLAGIGTDTQYF | TRBJ2-3 | TRBD2 | TRBV5-1 | NA
TGTGCCAGCAGAGTTCCCCCCGGGACAGGACCCTATGGCTACACCTTC | CASRVPPGTGPYGYTF | TRBJ1-2 | TRBD1 | TRBV28 | NA
TGCGCCAGCAGCTTGGGGAGGACAGGGAGAACTTTGAGTGGCTACACCTTC | CASSLGRTGRTLSGYTF | TRBJ1-2 | TRBD1 | TRBV5-1 | NA
TGTGCCAGCAGCTTAATGCCTCTTAGAGCTTTCTTT | CASSLMPLRAFF | TRBJ1-1 | NA | TRBV7-2 | NA
TGTGCCATCAGCGAACCGACAGCGCGCTATGGCTACACCTTC | CAISEPTARYGYTF | TRBJ1-2 | NA | TRBV10-3 | NA
TGTGCCAGCTCACCACTCAAAGGACATCTAAATGAAAAACTGTTTTTT | CASSPLKGHLNEKLFF | TRBJ1-4 | NA | TRBV18 | NA
TGTGCCAGCAGCCCACAGGGGAGTTATCAGCCCCAGCATTTT | CASSPQGSYQPQHF | TRBJ1-5 | TRBD1 | TRBV2 | few
TGCGCCAGCAGCAAAGGGGGCTGGAACACTGAAGCTTTCTTT | CASSKGGWNTEAFF | TRBJ1-1 | TRBD1 | TRBV4-3 | once
TGTGCCAGCAGCGCCGACAGGGGTCAGCCCCAGCATTTT | CASSADRGQPQHF | TRBJ1-5 | TRBD1 | TRBV5-4 | NA
TGTGCCAGCAGCTCCCCCACCGGGACTCAGGAAAGATACAATGAGCAGTTCTTC | CASSSPTGTQERYNEQFF | TRBJ2-1 | NA | TRBV5-4 | once
TGCAGTGCTAGTCTGTCAAGGGGGAAAATTTCCCTCCACTTT | CSASLSRGKISLHF | TRBJ1-6 | NA | TRBV20-1 | few
TGTGCCAGCAGCTTAGCGGGCCAGCGGGCTCAAGAGACCCAGTACTTC | CASSLAGQRAQETQYF | TRBJ2-5 | NA | TRBV7-2 | NA
TGTGCCAGCCTGATGGACACAAACACTGAAGCTTTCTTT | CASLMDTNTEAFF | TRBJ1-1 | NA | TRBV7-6 | NA
TGTGCCAGCACCATCCTCGGGACAGGTGAAGAGACCCAGTACTTC | CASTILGTGEETQYF | TRBJ2-5 | TRBD1 | TRBV6-5 | NA
TGTGCCACCTACAGGCATGGCTACACCTTC | CATYRHGYTF | TRBJ1-2 | NA | TRBV12-3/TRBV12-4 | NA
TGTGCCAGCAGCTTAGACCGGCGGGGGTTGTCCTACGAGCAGTACTTC | CASSLDRRGLSYEQYF | TRBJ2-7 | TRBD2 | TRBV11-2 | NA
TGCAGTGCTAGTCGGAGGGGTTTCACCGGGGAGCTGTTTTTT | CSASRRGFTGELFF | TRBJ2-2 | NA | TRBV20-1 | NA
TGTGCCAGCAGTACCGGGACAGGCGGAGGAAACACCATATATTTT | CASSTGTGGGNTIYF | TRBJ1-3 | TRBD1 | TRBV2 | NA
TGTGCCAGCGGACCGACAGACTCTGGAAACACCATATATTTT | CASGPTDSGNTIYF | TRBJ1-3 | NA | TRBV14 | NA
TGTGCCAGCAGCGACAACAGCAACACTGAAGCTTTCTTT | CASSDNSNTEAFF | TRBJ1-1 | NA | TRBV11-3 | NA
TGTGCCAGCCCGGACGGGGTCACCGGGGAGCTGTTTTTT | CASPDGVTGELFF | TRBJ2-2 | NA | TRBV28 | NA
TGCGCCAGCAGCCAAGAACAACGCAGGGGGACCCAGTACTTC | CASSQEQRRGTQYF | TRBJ2-5 | NA | TRBV4-3 | NA
TGTGCCAGCAGTTACGTCGGGGGGGCCACCGAGCAGTACTTC | CASSYVGGATEQYF | TRBJ2-7 | TRBD2 | TRBV6-5 | NA
TGTGCCAGCAGTTACGGGTGGACAGGGGGCGCCGGGGAGCAGTACTTC | CASSYGWTGGAGEQYF | TRBJ2-7 | TRBD1 | TRBV6-5 | NA
TGTGCCAGTAGTATTCTGGACAAGGAAAAACTGTTTTTT | CASSILDKEKLFF | TRBJ1-4 | NA | TRBV19 | NA
TGTGCCAGCAGCTTAGACACGAACACTGAAGCTTTCTTT | CASSLDTNTEAFF | TRBJ1-1 | NA | TRBV7-9 | NA
TGTGCCAGTACCGGCAGGGGAATTTCCTCGGGGGCCAACGTCCTGACTTTC | CASTGRGISSGANVLTF | TRBJ2-6 | NA | TRBV19 | NA
TGCGCCAGCAGCTTGGAGGGACAGGGGACTGAAGCTTTCTTT | CASSLEGQGTEAFF | TRBJ1-1 | TRBD1 | TRBV5-1 | NA
TGTGCCAGCAGCCCCCCCGGGACAGGGAAGTACGAGCAGTACTTC | CASSPPGTGKYEQYF | TRBJ2-7 | TRBD1 | TRBV11-2 | NA
TGTGCCAGCAGCGGCCGGCCGACAGACCCTCGGGAGCAGTACTTC | CASSGRPTDPREQYF | TRBJ2-7 | NA | TRBV9 | NA
TGTGCCAGTAGGCCAGGCGGGGCCAACTATGGCTACACCTTC | CASRPGGANYGYTF | TRBJ1-2 | NA | TRBV19 | NA
TGCGCCAGCAGCCTCGGACAGGGGGCATCTTTCTATGGCTACACCTTC | CASSLGQGASFYGYTF | TRBJ1-2 | TRBD1 | TRBV5-1 | NA
TGTGCCAGCAGTCTCCCCCTGGGGGGAGCTAATGAAAAACTGTTTTTT | CASSLPLGGANEKLFF | TRBJ1-4 | NA | TRBV28 | many
TGCGCCAGCAGCGCGCCCAAAAACACCCCAACAGGGGATGGCTACACCTTC | CASSAPKNTPTGDGYTF | TRBJ1-2 | TRBD1 | TRBV5-1 | NA
TGTGCCAGCAGTGAACAATGGCGGAACACTAACTATGGCTACACCTTC | CASSEQWRNTNYGYTF | TRBJ1-2 | NA | TRBV2 | NA
TGTGCCAGCAGTAGCCCCCAGGGGCCGCGGCAGAGGGGCTACACCTTC | CASSSPQGPRQRGYTF | TRBJ1-2 | NA | TRBV28 | few
TGTGCCAGCAGTTACGGGCAGAAATATTCACCCCTCCACTTT | CASSYGQKYSPLHF | TRBJ1-6 | NA | TRBV6-5 | NA
TGTGCCACCTCGCAGGTGGGCAACAATCAGCCCCAGCATTTT | CATSQVGNNQPQHF | TRBJ1-5 | NA | TRBV24-1 | NA
TGTGCCAGCAGCTTGGGTCCCGGGAGGGGGAGTTCACCCCTCCACTTT | CASSLGPGRGSSPLHF | TRBJ1-6 | NA | TRBV7-2 | NA
TGTGCCAGCGATGAAGGCGGGGTTAATCAGCCCCAGCATTTT | CASDEGGVNQPQHF | TRBJ1-5 | NA | TRBV5-5 | once
TGTGCCAGCAGCCCGTCCCTAGCGGGGGCTAAAGATACGCAGTATTTT | CASSPSLAGAKDTQYF | TRBJ2-3 | TRBD2 | TRBV13 | NA
TGTGCCAGCAGTACGACTCCGACAGGGCAATCACCCCTCCACTTT | CASSTTPTGQSPLHF | TRBJ1-6 | TRBD1 | TRBV2 | NA
TGTGCCACCAGTGATTCAGGACAGGCCTTAACCTACGAGCAGTACTTC | CATSDSGQALTYEQYF | TRBJ2-7 | TRBD1 | TRBV24-1 | NA
TGTGCCAGCACCAGGGACAGACCCTATGGCTACACCTTC | CASTRDRPYGYTF | TRBJ1-2 | TRBD1 | TRBV5-8 | NA
TGTGCCAGCAGCCATCGGGGGAACACTGAAGCTTTCTTT | CASSHRGNTEAFF | TRBJ1-1 | NA | TRBV12-3/TRBV12-4 | NA
TGTGCCAGCAGCCGACAGGGTAACACTGAAGCTTTCTTT | CASSRQGNTEAFF | TRBJ1-1 | TRBD1 | TRBV12-3/TRBV12-4 | NA